These 14 T cell receptor beta chains came from one sample sequenced in a study of shared clonotypes between healthy human individuals. Terminally differentiated effector memory CD45RA+ cells were excluded by CCR7 positive selection of CD45RO-negative cells. The protocol was immunoSEQ multiplex PCR, while the TCRdb copy is restricted to in-frame clones and leaves out a portion. The sample lists over 750,000 clones, just over 95% occurring once. The sample consisted of naive CD8+ T cells sorted from blood. The origin of the receptors is a man aged 25 to 45 in good health.

The rearrangement joins TRBV7-3 to TRBJ2-7, with a weak D call TRBD1 (6 bases). The V end was cut by 4 bases, the J end by 6 bases, with 13 bases between. Germline V gene lookup returns CDR1 SGHTA and CDR2 FQGTGA. The CDR3 is 13 residues long. The CDR3 DNA is TGTGCCAGCAGCTCCGGGACACTCTTCGAGCAGTACTTC. This translates into CASSSGTLFEQYF. Together with reference TRBV7-3 and TRBJ2-7, the CDR3 gives the full variable domain: GAGVSQTPSNKVTEKGKYVELRCDPISGHTALYWYRQSLGQGPEFLIYFQGTGAADDSGLPNDRFFAVRPEGSVSTLKIQRTERGDSAVYLCASSSGTLFEQYFGPGTRLTVT.

The chain combines TRBV5-8 with TRBJ2-3, with 10 nucleotides matching TRBD1. With V trimmed by 4 bases and J by 5 bases, 7 bases remained unmatched. CDR3 length equals 15 residues. Germline assignment: CDR1 SGHTS and CDR2 YDEGEE. CDR3 coding DNA: TGTGCCAGCAGCCCGACAGGGGGCATAGGAGATACGCAGTATTTT. Protein sequence: CASSPTGGIGDTQYF.

The rearrangement links TRBV19 to TRBJ1-5, with unresolved D. CDR1 is LNHDA and CDR2 is SQIVND in the germline V gene (reference sequence). V lost 6 bases and J 1 base, leaving 7 bases between the germline ends. CDR3 length: 13 residues. The CDR3 bases are TGTGCCAGTAGCGTTGACAGCAATCAGCCCCAGCATTTT. Translated, it gives CASSVDSNQPQHF.

The gene calls are TRBV6-6 and TRBJ2-5; D uncertain. There are 16 residues in the CDR3. The V end lost 1 base, the J end lost 1 base, and 13 bases lay between the germline ends. Looked up from germline, CDR1 is MNHNY and CDR2 is SVGAGI (reference sequence). The CDR3 spells CASSYYRTPTQETQYF. Here the CDR3 DNA reads TGTGCCAGCAGTTACTATCGAACACCCACCCAAGAGACCCAGTACTTC.

This clone was found once. V and J are TRBV7-9 and TRBJ1-2; the D is unclear. Per germline, CDR1 SEHNR and CDR2 FQNEAQ (reference sequence). This CDR3 is built from 13 residues. Trimming removed 2 bases at V and 8 bases at J, with 12 bases between. CDR3: CASSLSTVLGYTF. The CDR3 nucleotides read TGTGCCAGCAGCTTAAGCACCGTTTTGGGCTACACCTTC.

The chain employs TRBV4-1 and TRBJ2-7; 7 nucleotides align to TRBD1. Germline-derived CDR1 and CDR2 are MGHRA and YSYEKL. The CDR3 length is 16 residues. V was pared by 5 bases and J by 0 bases, with 10 bases of the junction left unmatched. The CDR3 sequence is CASSGQVGVSSYEQYF. In DNA form, the CDR3 reads TGCGCCAGCAGCGGACAGGTGGGGGTCAGCTCCTACGAGCAGTACTTC.

The chain has TRBV29-1 and TRBJ2-2; 9 nucleotides agree with TRBD2. After removal of 7 bases from V and 4 bases from J, the junction contained 7 bases not matched to a gene. This CDR3 has 14 residues. CDR1 is SQVTM, CDR2 ANQGSEA, per germline. Here the CDR3 reads CSAVAGEGTGELFF. In nucleotides, the CDR3 is TGCAGCGCCGTAGCGGGAGAAGGCACCGGGGAGCTGTTTTTT.

Concerning this clone: The sample holds other DNA sequences that translate to the same CDR3. The chain is built from TRBV9 and TRBJ2-2; possibly TRBD1 or TRBD2 for D (5 bases each). V lost 2 bases to trimming and J lost 4 bases, with 9 bases between them. The CDR3 length is 14 residues. The germline CDR1 and CDR2 sequences are SGDLS and YYNGEE. The CDR3 bases are TGTGCCAGCAGCGTTTCAGGGAGCACCGGGGAGCTGTTTTTT. It codes for CASSVSGSTGELFF.

The gene calls are TRBV4-1 and TRBJ2-1; 9 bases fit TRBD2. The CDR3 runs 15 residues. V gave up 4 bases and J gave up 8 bases; unmatched junction bases: 9. Germline CDR1 MGHRA, CDR2 YSYEKL. The CDR3 here is CASSLAGLAFDEQFF. As DNA, the CDR3 is TGCGCCAGCAGCCTAGCGGGACTAGCTTTCGATGAGCAGTTCTTC.

Only a few counts were recorded for this clone. The rearrangement links TRBV7-2 to TRBJ2-7, with 8 bases aligning to TRBD2. CDR3 size: 13 residues. Unmatched junction bases numbered 1, after V lost 2 bases and J lost 4 bases. CDR1 is SGHTA and CDR2 is FQGNSA in the germline V gene. The CDR3 sequence is CASSLSGRYEQYF. The DNA for the CDR3 is TGTGCCAGCAGCTTAAGCGGGAGATACGAGCAGTACTTC.

The V and J genes are TRBV13 and TRBJ2-7; D is possibly TRBD1 (5 bases). Trimming removed 5 bases from V and 7 bases from J, with 9 bases in between. The CDR3 totals 11 residues. Germline values: CDR1 PRHDT, CDR2 FYEKMQ (reference sequence). In nucleotides, the CDR3 is TGTGCCAGCAGCACTCAGGGAGAGCAGTACTTC. Amino acids: CASSTQGEQYF.

The rearrangement joins TRBV28 to TRBJ2-7; D perhaps matches TRBD2 (5 bases). This CDR3 region has 15 residues. Between the trimmed V and J ends, which lost 7 bases and 4 bases, there was a span of 20 bases. Germline V gives CDR1 MDHEN, CDR2 SYDVKM. The CDR3 nucleotides are TGTGCCAGCACCCAGGAATTTGTCGGGAAGTACGAGCAGTACTTC. This encodes CASTQEFVGKYEQYF.

The J gene is TRBJ2-3, the V gene TRBV29-1, with D maybe TRBD1 (6 bases). CDR1 and CDR2 from the germline V gene are SQVTM and ANQGSEA. The CDR3 is made up of 15 amino acids. Trimming left V 4 bases short and J 2 bases short, with 16 bases between. CDR3 nucleotide sequence: TGCAGCGTTGCCTTAGGGACATCATTCACAGATACGCAGTATTTT. Its translation is CSVALGTSFTDTQYF.

The chain links TRBV27 to TRBJ1-2; 7 bases align to TRBD1. With V trimmed by 0 bases and J by 7 bases, 5 bases remained unmatched. The length of the CDR3 is 14 residues. The germline CDR1 and CDR2 sequences are MNHEY and SMNVEV (reference sequence). DNA for the CDR3: TGTGCCAGCAGTTTATCAGGGGGCCTTGGTGGCTACACCTTC. Protein: CASSLSGGLGGYTF.